A single sample gave rise to the 11 T cell receptor beta chains below, sequenced in a study of cytomegalovirus exposure and HLA in healthy donors. This PCR relied on a set of 60 Vbeta primers and 13 Jbeta primers. Here immunoSEQ multiplex PCR was the method, and the copy in TCRdb shows in-frame clones only, minus some. The repertoire holds 100,000 to 130,000 clones, 82% seen once, with roughly 3% in the top ten. The source material was PBMCs. The source of these receptors is a man in his thirties or forties in good health and CMV-seropositive.

The chain links TRBV11-2 to TRBJ2-1; possibly TRBD1 for D (6 bases). Germline V gene data show CDR1 as SGHAT and CDR2 as FQNNGV. CDR3 length: 18 amino acids. Trimming left V 5 bases short and J 1 base short, with 21 bases between. In nucleotides, the CDR3 is TGTGCCAGCAGCACACTAGGGCGGCAGGGGAAATCCTACAATGAGCAGTTCTTC. Translation: CASSTLGRQGKSYNEQFF.

The chain has TRBV7-9 and TRBJ1-2; D is unresolved. The germline V and J ends were trimmed by 1 base and 12 bases, with 9 bases remaining between them. The CDR3 is 11 amino acids. Germline V gene lookup returns CDR1 SEHNR and CDR2 FQNEAQ (reference sequence). The CDR3 region has the DNA TGTGCCAGCAGCTTAGGCCCCGAGAACACCTTC. Amino acid sequence: CASSLGPENTF.

The chain is built from TRBV18 and TRBJ2-7; 8 nucleotides align to TRBD1. V shed 4 bases and J 4 bases; nucleotides not matched to a gene: 6. The CDR3 contains 14 residues. The germline V gene has CDR1 KGHSH and CDR2 LQKENI. CDR3 nucleotide sequence: TGTGCCAGCTCACGCAGGGACAGGCCTTACGAGCAGTACTTC. The encoded protein is CASSRRDRPYEQYF.

The chain employs TRBV10-1 and TRBJ2-5; the match to TRBD2 covers 7 bases. The V and J ends lost 0 bases and 5 bases, in that order; junction bases with no gene match: 9. Germline assignment: CDR1 WNHNN and CDR2 SYGVQD (reference sequence). The CDR3 covers 16 residues. DNA of the CDR3: TGCGCCAGCAGTGAGTCCCCCTCGACTAGCTCCGAGACCCAGTACTTC. Residues: CASSESPSTSSETQYF.

The chain recombines TRBV5-6 with TRBJ2-7; 8 bases map to TRBD1. Germline CDR1 and CDR2: SGHDT and YYEEEE. The CDR3 length is 15 residues. V lost 6 bases, J lost 2 bases, and 10 bases stayed unmatched. The DNA of the CDR3 is TGTGCCAGCACCCTCTTCGACAGGGGAGCCTACGAGCAGTACTTC. Its protein product is CASTLFDRGAYEQYF.

This clone has only one observation. V usage is TRBV5-1 and J usage is TRBJ2-3; D is unresolved. Trimming removed 5 bases at V and 0 bases at J, with 7 bases between. CDR1 is SGHRS and CDR2 is YFSETQ in the germline V gene. The CDR3 is 13 amino acids. The CDR3 sequence is CASRQLSTDTQYF. The CDR3, as DNA: TGCGCCAGCAGACAGCTTAGCACAGATACGCAGTATTTT.

V gene TRBV9 combines with J gene TRBJ1-1; a possible D gene is TRBD1 (6 bases). The V and J ends lost 4 bases and 2 bases respectively, with 18 bases between them. The CDR3 is 16 residues long. Germline lookup yields CDR1 SGDLS and CDR2 YYNGEE. The CDR3 sequence is CASSSGVSAFNTEAFF. The CDR3 nucleotides read TGTGCCAGCAGCTCAGGGGTGTCGGCCTTTAACACTGAAGCTTTCTTT.

This chain joins TRBV11-3 and TRBJ2-1; 8 bases match TRBD1. V dropped 5 bases and J dropped 2; count of bases not matched to a gene: 5. Germline-derived CDR1 and CDR2 are SGHNT and YENEEA. This CDR3 spans 15 amino acids. The CDR3 here is CASSPGGNPYNEQFF. The CDR3 DNA follows: TGTGCCAGCAGCCCAGGGGGCAACCCCTACAATGAGCAGTTCTTC.

The V call is TRBV9, the J call TRBJ1-6, with 9 positions matching TRBD1. The CDR3 covers 15 residues. J lost 9 bases, V lost 2 bases, and 6 bases had no gene match. Per the germline V gene, CDR1 is SGDLS and CDR2 is YYNGEE. The CDR3 bases are TGTGCCAGCAGCGTTCAGGACAGGGGAGGTTCACCCCTCCACTTT. Translating gives CASSVQDRGGSPLHF.

This clone was seen a single time. This chain uses TRBV6-1 with TRBJ1-5; a possible D gene is TRBD1 (5 bases). Trimming took 2 bases from V and 5 from J, leaving 19 bases between them. The germline V gene has CDR1 MNHNS and CDR2 SASEGT. This CDR3 spans 17 amino acids. The CDR3 DNA reads as TGTGCCAGCAGTGAAATTCGATTGGCGGCGGGGCATCAGCCCCAGCATTTT. This encodes CASSEIRLAAGHQPQHF.

This chain joins TRBV18 and TRBJ2-1, with 11 bases lining up with TRBD1. The CDR3 length is 16 residues. After removal of 1 base from V and 7 bases from J, the junction contained 6 bases not matched to a gene. In germline, CDR1 is KGHSH, CDR2 LQKENI. CDR3 nucleotide sequence: TGTGCCAGCTCACCACTGGGGACAGGGGGTCGGAATGAGCAGTTCTTC. It codes for CASSPLGTGGRNEQFF. Supplemented by reference TRBV18 and TRBJ2-1, the full variable domain reads NAGVMQNPRHLVRRRGQEARLRCSPMKGHSHVYWYRQLPEEGLKFMVYLQKENIIDESGMPKERFSAEFPKEGPSILRIQQVVRGDSAAYFCASSPLGTGGRNEQFFGPGTRLTVL.